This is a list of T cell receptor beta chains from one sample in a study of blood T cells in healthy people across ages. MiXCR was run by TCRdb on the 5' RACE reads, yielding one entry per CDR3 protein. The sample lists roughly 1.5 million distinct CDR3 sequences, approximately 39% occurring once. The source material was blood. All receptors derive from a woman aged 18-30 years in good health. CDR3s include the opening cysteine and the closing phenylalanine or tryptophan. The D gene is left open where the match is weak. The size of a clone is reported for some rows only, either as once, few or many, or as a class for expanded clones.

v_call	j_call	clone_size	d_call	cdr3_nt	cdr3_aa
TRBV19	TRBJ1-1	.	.	TGTGCCAGTGTCAGGACGAACACTTGGGAAGCTTTCTTT	CASVRTNTWEAFF
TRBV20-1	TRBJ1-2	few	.	TGCAGTGCGAGTATAGCTAACTATGGCTACACCTTC	CSASIANYGYTF
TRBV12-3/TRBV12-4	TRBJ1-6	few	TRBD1	TGTGCCAGCAGTTTAAGGACAGGGGTTTCGTATTCACCCCTCCACTTT	CASSLRTGVSYSPLHF
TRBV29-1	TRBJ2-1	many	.	TGCAGCGTTGATCGGGAAGTCAGAAGCTCCTACAATGAGCAGTTCTTC	CSVDREVRSSYNEQFF
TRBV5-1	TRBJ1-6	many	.	TGCGCCAGCAGCTTGGGAACCGACTCCCGGGCATCCTATAATTCACCCCTCCACTTT	CASSLGTDSRASYNSPLHF
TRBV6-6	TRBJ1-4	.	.	TGTGCCAGCAGACCCTTCGGGGCGCGGGGTAATGAAAAACTGTTTTTT	CASRPFGARGNEKLFF
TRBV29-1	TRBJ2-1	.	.	TGCAGCGAAGCGGAGAGCTCCTACAATGAGCAGTTCTTC	CSEAESSYNEQFF
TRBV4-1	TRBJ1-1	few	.	TGCGCCAGCAGCCACCCCGGAGATAACACTGAAGCTTTCTTT	CASSHPGDNTEAFF
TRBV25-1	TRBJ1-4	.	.	TGTGCCAGCAGTGACAGGGTTATAGGTGAAAAACTGTTTTTT	CASSDRVIGEKLFF
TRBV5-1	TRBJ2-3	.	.	TGCGCCAGCAGCTTGGAGGCGCCGTACACAGATACGCAGTATTTT	CASSLEAPYTDTQYF
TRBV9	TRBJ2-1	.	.	TGTGCCAGCAGCTACGGACCCTCACAGAGTTCCAATGAGCAGTTCTTC	CASSYGPSQSSNEQFF
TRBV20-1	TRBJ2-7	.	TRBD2	TGCAGTGCTAGTACGACTAGCGCGACCTACGAGCAGTACTTC	CSASTTSATYEQYF
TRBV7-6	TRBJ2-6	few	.	TGTGCCAGCAGCTTAGTAATGGAGAGCTCTGGGGCCAACGTCCTGACTTTC	CASSLVMESSGANVLTF
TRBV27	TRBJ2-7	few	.	TGTGCCAGCAGTTTCTACAGGGATCACGAGCAGTACTTC	CASSFYRDHEQYF
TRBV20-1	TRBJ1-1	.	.	TGCAGTGCTAGAGATATAAGGACAAGGGAAGCTTTCTTT	CSARDIRTREAFF
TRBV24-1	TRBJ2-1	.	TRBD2	TGTGCCACCAGTGACCGCACTAGCGGGGAGGACAATGAGCAGTTCTTC	CATSDRTSGEDNEQFF
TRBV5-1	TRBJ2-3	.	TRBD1	TGCGCCAGCAGCTTGTATGGGACAGGGTCAGATACGCAGTATTTT	CASSLYGTGSDTQYF
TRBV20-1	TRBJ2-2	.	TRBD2	TGCAGTGCTAGTAGTACTAGCGGGACTACCGGGGAGCTGTTTTTT	CSASSTSGTTGELFF
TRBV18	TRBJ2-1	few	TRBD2	TGTGCCAGCTCACCATCCCTAGCGGGGGGCCGGGGTGAGCAGTTCTTC	CASSPSLAGGRGEQFF
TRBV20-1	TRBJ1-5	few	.	TGCAGTGCCGTACATAGCAATCAGCCCCAGCATTTT	CSAVHSNQPQHF
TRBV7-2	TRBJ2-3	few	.	TGTGCCAGCAGCTTCCTGGGTGGGGGAGTTAGCACAGATACGCAGTATTTT	CASSFLGGGVSTDTQYF
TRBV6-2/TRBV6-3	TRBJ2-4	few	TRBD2	TGTGCCAGCAGTTACCTCGCCCAGCGGGAGGGCCTTCTGGCCAAAAACATTCAGTACTTC	CASSYLAQREGLLAKNIQYF
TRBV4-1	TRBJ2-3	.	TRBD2	TGCGCCTGCAGCCAAGCGGATTCGGGCGGGGGGGCGGCAGATACGCAGTATTTT	CACSQADSGGGAADTQYF
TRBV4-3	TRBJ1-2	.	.	TGCGCCAGCAGCCAAGAAAGGAGGGGCGCATATCACTATGGCTACACCTTC	CASSQERRGAYHYGYTF
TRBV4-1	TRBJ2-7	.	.	TGCGCCAGCAGCCAAGAGTGGCAGTACAATGAGCAGTACTTC	CASSQEWQYNEQYF
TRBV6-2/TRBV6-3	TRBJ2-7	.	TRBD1	TGTGCCAGCAGTTACTCCCGGGACAGGGCCACCTACGAGCAGTACTTC	CASSYSRDRATYEQYF
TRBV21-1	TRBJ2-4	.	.	TGTGCCAGCAGCCCGAGGAAGAAAGACCTAGCCAAAAACATTCAGTACTTC	CASSPRKKDLAKNIQYF
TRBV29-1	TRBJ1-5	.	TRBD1	TGCAGCGTGGGGACAGGGGGAGGTCAGCCCCAGCATTTT	CSVGTGGGQPQHF
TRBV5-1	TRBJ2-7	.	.	TGCGCCAGCAGCTTGGCTTGGACTTCTGGTGAGCAGTACTTC	CASSLAWTSGEQYF